These 4 T cell receptor beta chains were all obtained from the same sample, sequenced in a study of cytomegalovirus exposure and HLA in healthy donors. The PCR contained 60 Vbeta and 13 Jbeta primers. TCRdb keeps only in-frame clones here, not all; method: immunoSEQ multiplex PCR. In the table there are some 60,000 clones, 65% to 90% of which are singletons. Material: PBMCs. These receptors originate from a female donor in good health and CMV-seronegative.

The chain employs TRBV28 and TRBJ1-1, with D uncertain. The V gene lost 9 bases and the J gene lost 5 bases, with 16 bases spanning the gap. In germline, CDR1 is MDHEN, CDR2 SYDVKM. This CDR3 is 13 amino acids long. The CDR3 reads CASTPTWRTEAFF. Written as DNA, the CDR3 is TGTGCCAGTACCCCGACGTGGAGGACTGAAGCTTTCTTT. Filled out from reference TRBV28 and TRBJ1-1, the complete variable domain reads DVKVTQSSRYLVKRTGEKVFLECVQDMDHENMFWYRQDPGLGLRLIYFSYDVKMKEKGDIPEGYSVSREKKERFSLILESASTNQTSMYLCASTPTWRTEAFFGQGTRLTVV.

The chain carries TRBV7-2 and TRBJ2-1; D ambiguous. There are 14 residues in the CDR3. V was shortened by 2 bases and J by 2 bases, with 7 bases between the two germline ends. Germline-derived CDR1 and CDR2 are SGHTA and FQGNSA. This chain's CDR3 is CASSLLTPYNEQFF. DNA for the CDR3: TGTGCCAGCAGCTTACTGACACCCTACAATGAGCAGTTCTTC.

The rearrangement links TRBV10-3 to TRBJ1-6; D is undetermined. CDR3 length: 15 amino acids. Per germline, CDR1 ENHRY and CDR2 SYGVKD. The V end was cut by 0 bases, the J end by 8 bases, with 11 bases between. CDR3 loop: CAISESEVRDSPLHF. As DNA, the CDR3 is TGTGCCATCAGTGAGTCGGAAGTCCGGGATTCACCCCTCCACTTT.

This rearrangement joins TRBV7-2 to TRBJ2-7; 9 bases are shared with TRBD1. The germline V gene encodes CDR1 SGHTA and CDR2 FQGNSA. Losses at the gene ends were 8 bases for V and 4 bases for J; bases not matched to a gene: 3. This CDR3 is built from 12 residues. As DNA, the CDR3 is TGTGCCAGCGGGACAGGGATGTACGAGCAGTACTTC. Amino acids: CASGTGMYEQYF.